The next 5 T cell receptor beta chains were all read from a single sample in a study of T-cell reconstitution after alpha-beta-depleted transplantation in children. TCRbeta library construction was performed incorporating unique molecular identifiers. TCRdb reanalysed the PCR reads using MiXCR and keeps one entry per CDR3 protein. The data contain about 98,000 distinct CDR3 sequences, 7.5% to 9% of them singletons. The source was PBMCs, collected before TCRalphabeta/CD19-depleted stem cell transplant. The receptors here all came from a boy between 2 and 15 years old with acute lymphoblastic leukemia, due to receive a stem cell transplant.

This clonotype was observed a few times. This chain links TRBV18 with TRBJ1-1, with D unclear. Germline-derived CDR1 and CDR2 are KGHSH and LQKENI. Deletions cut 6 bases from V and 4 bases from J, with 9 bases between. The CDR3 contains 12 residues. CDR3 DNA: TGTGCCAGCTCTGGCCGAGGCACTGAAGCTTTCTTT. Protein: CASSGRGTEAFF.

This clonotype was counted many times. J is TRBJ2-5 and V is TRBV6-2 or TRBV6-3; the match to TRBD2 covers 8 bases. CDR1 and CDR2 from the germline V gene are MNHEY and SVGEGT. The trim removed 4 bases at V and 0 bases at J, leaving 7 bases unmatched. The CDR3 runs 16 residues. In DNA form, the CDR3 reads TGTGCCAGCAGTTTGGTTCGGGGGGGTTACCAAGAGACCCAGTACTTC. Its translation is CASSLVRGGYQETQYF.

The chain uses TRBV20-1 and TRBJ1-5; tentative D call: TRBD1 (6 bases). The length of the CDR3 is 14 residues. From germline, CDR1 is DFQATT and CDR2 SNEGSKA (reference sequence). V was shortened by 3 bases and J by 4 bases, with 13 bases between the two germline ends. CDR3 residues: CSARTAGANQPQHF. The CDR3 region has the DNA TGCAGTGCTAGGACGGCAGGGGCAAATCAGCCCCAGCATTTT.

This clonotype showed up many times. The rearrangement joins TRBV18 to TRBJ1-5, with D uncertain. CDR1 is KGHSH and CDR2 is LQKENI in the germline V gene. Trimming shortened V by 3 bases and J by 1 base, and 13 bases separated the two germline ends. The CDR3 has 16 amino acids. Written as DNA, the CDR3 is TGTGCCAGCTCACCTGAGAACAGAGGGAGCAATCAGCCCCAGCATTTT. Its translation is CASSPENRGSNQPQHF.

This clonotype has at least ten counts. J is TRBJ2-1 and V is TRBV7-7; 7 nucleotides match TRBD2. Looked up from germline, CDR1 is SSHAT and CDR2 is FNYEAQ (reference sequence). CDR3 length: 13 amino acids. J lost 7 bases, V lost 5 bases, and 5 bases had no gene match. CDR3 DNA: TGTGCCAGCAGCCCGGGGGGTTGGAATGAGCAGTTCTTC. Residues: CASSPGGWNEQFF.